This is a list of T cell receptor beta chains from one sample in a study of T cell repertoires in cytomegalovirus infection. From the reads, TCRdb called clonotypes with MiXCR, one entry per CDR3 protein. The table shows roughly 300,000 distinct CDR3 sequences, with roughly 25% occurring only once. Sequencing was carried out using PBMCs. These receptors all stem from a human donor in good health (CMV status not recorded). Some clones in this sample may be carry-over from other donors' samples. The conserved cysteine and the conserved F or W are not part of the CDR3 here. Each record gives: J gene, V gene, CDR3 protein.

TRBJ2-3 TRBV20-1 SASFSSSTDTQY
TRBJ2-3 TRBV6-1 ASSESTPRTDTQY
TRBJ2-7 TRBV23-1 ASVLGGSSYEQY
TRBJ2-7 TRBV7-2 ASSQNSYEQY
TRBJ1-5 TRBV29-1 SVSTGGSGNQPQH
TRBJ2-1 TRBV12-3/TRBV12-4 ASTSDWTPWGAYNEQF
TRBJ2-5 TRBV28 ASSDRVQETQY
TRBJ1-1 TRBV18 ASSPRDFGWTEAF
TRBJ2-1 TRBV6-1 AIQGIYYNEQF
TRBJ1-1 TRBV7-3 ASSLYGSSNTEAF
TRBJ2-5 TRBV2 ASSENRDQETQY
TRBJ2-7 TRBV29-1 SVESQGRYTYEQY
TRBJ2-7 TRBV28 ASSLPSGDTLRDEQY
TRBJ1-5 TRBV7-9 ASSSRGADQPQH
TRBJ2-7 TRBV28 ASRGPGQGTYEQY
TRBJ2-7 TRBV7-2 ASSLASRTSYEQY
TRBJ1-5 TRBV12-3/TRBV12-4 ASRGGQVAWGNQPQH
TRBJ2-7 TRBV5-1 ASSLGQEGSQY
TRBJ2-5 TRBV7-7 ASSPEWGPGETQY
TRBJ2-7 TRBV20-1 SARGGQTGSYEQY
TRBJ2-5 TRBV7-2 ASSSSGEETQY
TRBJ2-7 TRBV23-1 ASSLETGLFYEQY
TRBJ1-1 TRBV7-6 ASSLAGLWAEAF
TRBJ2-2 TRBV6-2/TRBV6-3 ASGLAGGTGELF
TRBJ1-1 TRBV6-5 ASSYGPGDSIGEAF
TRBJ2-3 TRBV7-2 ASSQGGLAGTDKQY
TRBJ2-1 TRBV18 ASSTDSHRGNEQF
TRBJ2-4 TRBV19 ASSILVQGTKKVIQY
TRBJ2-7 TRBV27 ASSTLHEQY
TRBJ2-7 TRBV19 ASSRGQVYEQY
TRBJ2-3 TRBV29-1 SALGPTGSTDTQY
TRBJ2-1 TRBV20-1 SARVPSGRNTYNEQF
TRBJ1-1 TRBV5-1 ASSMDGEAF
TRBJ1-4 TRBV7-2 ASSLRTGIGEKLF
TRBJ2-7 TRBV11-2 ASSLALQGPYEQY
TRBJ2-7 TRBV28 ASSKTSGTPYEQY
TRBJ2-7 TRBV6-5 ASSSLPGSGSYEQY
TRBJ2-2 TRBV7-8 ASKLPGLAGGRNTGELF
TRBJ2-1 TRBV7-8 ASSGTGYNEQF
TRBJ1-3 TRBV7-2 ASSLRNRRNTIY
TRBJ2-7 TRBV2 ASKRDRGVDEQY
TRBJ1-2 TRBV3-1 ASSSGDKVGGYT
TRBJ1-4 TRBV6-1 ASSPRVPAEKLF
TRBJ2-3 TRBV5-6 ASSLAGLGTDTQY